This paragraph reports one T cell receptor beta chain. What it binds is not known. Germline-derived CDR1 and CDR2 are MNHNS and SASEGT. The CDR3 length is 12 residues. Losses at the gene ends were 9 bases for V and 4 bases for J; bases not matched to a gene: 4. The primer mix had 60 Vbeta and 13 Jbeta primers. Generated by immunoSEQ multiplex PCR, the TCRdb table keeps only in-frame clones and is missing some. The sample lists 150,000 to 200,000 clones, more than 70% occurring once. This entry comes from a study of cytomegalovirus exposure and HLA in healthy donors. Study-wide points: Later analysis identified a missense DCLRE1C variant that was linked to TCR beta V- and J-gene trimming. Common viral pathogens seemed, in a later analysis, to connect with several of the most significant clusters.

The TCR originated in a man aged 18 to 29 in good health and CMV-seropositive. The chain joins TRBV6-1 to TRBJ2-5; 8 bases map to TRBD1. The sample consisted of PBMCs. The CDR3 DNA is TGTGCCAGTCGGACAGGGCGAGAGACCCAGTACTTC. Translated: CASRTGRETQYF.